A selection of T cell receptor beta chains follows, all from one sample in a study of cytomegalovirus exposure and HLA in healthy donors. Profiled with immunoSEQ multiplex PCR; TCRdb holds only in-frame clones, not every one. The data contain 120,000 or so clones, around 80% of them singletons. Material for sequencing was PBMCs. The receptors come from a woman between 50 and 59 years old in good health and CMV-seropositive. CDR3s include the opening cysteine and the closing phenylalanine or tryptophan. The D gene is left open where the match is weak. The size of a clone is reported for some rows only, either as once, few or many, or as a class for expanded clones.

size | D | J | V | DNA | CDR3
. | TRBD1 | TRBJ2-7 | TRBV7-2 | TGTGCCAGCAGCTTAGCGACAGGGGCCTACGAGCAGTACTTC | CASSLATGAYEQYF
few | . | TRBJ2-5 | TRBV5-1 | TGCGCCAGCAGCAACGGACAGACCTTCCAAGAGACCCAGTACTTC | CASSNGQTFQETQYF
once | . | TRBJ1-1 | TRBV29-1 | TGCAGCGTGGCCCCGACTGGAGCGAACACTGAAGCTTTCTTT | CSVAPTGANTEAFF
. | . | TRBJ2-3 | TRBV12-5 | TGTGCTAGTGGTAAGGGACTGGACACAGATACGCAGTATTTT | CASGKGLDTDTQYF
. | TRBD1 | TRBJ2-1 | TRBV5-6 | TGTGCCAGCAGCTTGGACCAGGGGGTTACCTACAATGAGCAGTTCTTC | CASSLDQGVTYNEQFF
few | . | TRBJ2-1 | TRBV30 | TGTGCCTGGAGTGTAGGCGGCCTTGAGTTCAGGGGCAATGAGCAGTTCTTC | CAWSVGGLEFRGNEQFF
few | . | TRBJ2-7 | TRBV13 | TGTGCCAGCAGAGCCCGTCACGAGCAGTACTTC | CASRARHEQYF
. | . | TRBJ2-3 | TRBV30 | TGTGCCTGGAGTAGACAGGGCACAGATACGCAGTATTTT | CAWSRQGTDTQYF
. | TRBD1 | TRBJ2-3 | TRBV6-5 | TGTGCCAGCAGGACAGGGGCAGATACGCAGTATTTT | CASRTGADTQYF
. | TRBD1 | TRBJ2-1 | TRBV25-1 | TGTGCCAGCAGTGAGGACAGGGGGCGAGGCTTCTTAACTGAGCAGTTCTTC | CASSEDRGRGFLTEQFF
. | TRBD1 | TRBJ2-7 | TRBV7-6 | TGTGCCAGCAGCACGCGACAGGGATCATCCTACGAGCAGTACTTC | CASSTRQGSSYEQYF
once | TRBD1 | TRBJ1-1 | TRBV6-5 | TGTGCCAGCAGTTACGAGGCAGGGGGATTCAATTCTGAAGCTTTCTTT | CASSYEAGGFNSEAFF
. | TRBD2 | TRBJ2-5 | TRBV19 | TGTGCCGTGGCAAGCGGGGGCCTAAAGACCCAGTACTTC | CAVASGGLKTQYF
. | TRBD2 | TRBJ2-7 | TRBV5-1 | TGCGCCAGCAGCTTGGCCGCGACTAGCGGGGCCTACGAGCAGTACTTC | CASSLAATSGAYEQYF
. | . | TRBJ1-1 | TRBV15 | TGTGCCACCAGCAGAGTCACGGGAGGTCGGACGGGGGTTAGGGGCACTGAAGCTTTCTTT | CATSRVTGGRTGVRGTEAFF
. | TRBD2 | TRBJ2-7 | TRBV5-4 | TGTGCCAGCAGTGAGGGGGGAGCGGGAGGGCCTCGAAACGAGCAGTACTTC | CASSEGGAGGPRNEQYF
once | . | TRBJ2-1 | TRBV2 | TGTGCCAGCAGTGGGCGGGTCGGGTCCTACAATGAGCAGTTCTTC | CASSGRVGSYNEQFF
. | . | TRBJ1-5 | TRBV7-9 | TGTGCCGGCAGCCCCGGGGAGGGGGGGCCCCAGCATTTT | CAGSPGEGGPQHF
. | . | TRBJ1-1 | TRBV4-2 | TGTGCCAGCAGCCCGGGACTGGCGAACACTGAAGCTTTCTTT | CASSPGLANTEAFF
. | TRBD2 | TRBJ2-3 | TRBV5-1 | TGCGCCAGCAGCCCCCCGGGAGGAGGCACAGATACGCAGTATTTT | CASSPPGGGTDTQYF
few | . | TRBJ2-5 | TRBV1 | TGCACCAGCAGCCCACAGGGGACTGACCAAGAGACCCAGTACTTC | CTSSPQGTDQETQYF
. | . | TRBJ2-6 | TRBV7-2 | TGTGCCAGCAGCAGTGGACCACTGGGGCCCTCTGGGGCCAACGTCCTGACTTTC | CASSSGPLGPSGANVLTF